This T cell receptor beta chain was recovered during a study of siplizumab effects on memory and regulatory T cells (dated by TCRdb to about 2019). The study in broad terms: The study examined how the anti-CD2 antibody siplizumab affects alloreactive T-cell subsets in allogeneic mixed lymphocyte reactions built from human PBMCs. Paper-wide results and their limitations: Roughly 75-96% of proliferating CD4+ or CD8+ clones could not be assigned a naive or memory phenotype. Because sequences below about 10^-5 frequency were poorly captured, only a minor fraction of alloreactive clones could be mapped to unstimulated subsets. Unstimulated naive T cells appeared more diverse than memory T cells, and naive cells seemed to contribute substantially to the alloresponse. The suppressive function of proliferating Tregs from siplizumab cultures was not functionally confirmed. Among mappable alloreactive CD4+ clones, an average Treg-derived fraction of 68.8% was observed with siplizumab, compared with 25% to 30% in control reactions. Siplizumab significantly lowered the cumulative frequency of alloreactive sequences that could be traced to unstimulated CD4+ memory T cells.

For CDR1 and CDR2, the germline V gene (reference sequence) lists LNHDA and SQIVND. Inclusive of the bounding cysteine and phenylalanine, the CDR3 is 15 residues long. The only DNA kept is the CDR3, 45 bases in frame from the first base. Germline trimming: 2 bases from V, 3 bases from J; junction bases outside gene matches: 3. Sorted unstimulated T cells and proliferating T cells recovered from mixed lymphocyte reactions underwent TCRbeta CDR3 sequencing. Fresh whole blood from fewer than 11 HLA-typed healthy donors was used as the source from which PBMCs were isolated. Unstimulated CD4+ non-regulatory T cells were FACS-sorted to map the origin of alloreactive clones. On this clone itself: No antigen is known for it. No clone much larger than this one lies a single base away; base qualities are absent.

Libraries came from the immunoSEQ multiplex PCR assay. The deep sequencing platform assayed about 10^5 TCR templates per sample. Genomic DNA extracted from sorted T cells was used for TCRbeta CDR3 sequencing. In the source study's methods: Clonal analysis of TCRbeta CDR3 data was done in the R programming language. Alloreactive CD4+ and CD8+ clones were identified by comparing unstimulated samples to CFSE-low samples taken after the reaction. Alloreactive CD4+ clones were assigned to regulatory or non-regulatory origin by matching sequences to sorted unstimulated Treg and non-Treg repertoires. The table comes from immuneACCESS by way of TCRdb, which keeps in-frame sequences with V and J called. Part of the clones is missing from these tables; in studies checked, under half for an unresolved V gene and the rest for unknown reasons. V, J and clone size derive from that table, while D and trimming were established from the DNA sequence. In this sample the table shows about 87,000 clones, approximately 95% of which occur a single time. The ten biggest clones cover roughly 0.29% of the sample.

The rearranged chain carries TRBV19 and TRBJ2-7; 11 of the junction bases match TRBD1. The sample consisted of non-Treg CD4+ T cells sorted from blood. The cell subset or site label of this sample denotes: FACS-sorted unstimulated CD4+ non-regulatory T cells. This TCR came from a human donor in good health. The DNA reads as follows: TGTGCCAGTAGTATACTGGGGACAGGGGGCTACGAGCAGTACTTC. It translates to CASSILGTGGYEQYF.